This entry features one T cell receptor beta chain sequence. Its target is unknown. Germline CDR1 reads LGHNA; CDR2 reads YNFKEQ. Unmatched junction bases numbered 13, after V lost 4 bases and J lost 7 bases. This CDR3 is 17 amino acids long. Using RNA transcripts as the source, TCR beta CDR3 regions were amplified. With the HTBI primer set, the TCR CDR3 went through a first round of RT-PCR. TCRdb passed the multiplex PCR reads through MiXCR, listing each CDR3 protein once. The sample contains roughly 350,000 distinct CDR3 sequences, 13% to 15% of which appear only once. The data are from a study of T cells in Graves' hyperthyroidism and ophthalmopathy. General study points: With a median lead of 6.5 months before onset, the model predicted ophthalmopathy.

Sequencing input: blood. The chain employs TRBV4-2 and TRBJ1-4, with 9 bases fitting TRBD1. This receptor was identified in a woman in her twenties or thirties with Graves' ophthalmopathy. The chain's CDR3 is CASSRDTPGQGGEKLFF. In DNA form, the CDR3 reads TGTGCCAGCAGCCGAGACACACCGGGACAGGGTGGTGAAAAACTGTTTTTT.